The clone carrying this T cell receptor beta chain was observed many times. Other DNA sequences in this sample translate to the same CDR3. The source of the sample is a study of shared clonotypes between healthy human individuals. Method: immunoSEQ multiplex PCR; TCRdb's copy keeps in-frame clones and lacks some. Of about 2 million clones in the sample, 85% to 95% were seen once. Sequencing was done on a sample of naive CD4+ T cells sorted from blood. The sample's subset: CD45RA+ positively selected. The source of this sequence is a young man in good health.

The CDR3 sequence: CSVVPRLANYGYTF. In DNA form, the CDR3 reads TGCAGCGTTGTTCCCAGATTAGCTAACTATGGCTACACCTTC. V usage is TRBV29-1 and J usage is TRBJ1-2; no clear D gene. V was shortened by 4 bases and J by 0 bases, with 12 bases between the two germline ends. CDR1 is SQVTM and CDR2 is ANQGSEA in the germline V gene. CDR3 length: 14 residues.